This T cell receptor beta chain came from a study of CD8 T cells in Susac syndrome. About this clonotype itself: Its target is not known.

After extraction with the RNeasy kit, roughly 0.45 to 1 ug of the RNA was reverse transcribed using random hexamers. The immunoSEQ assay covered 54 Vbeta and 13 Jbeta segments for CDR3. Each CDR3 protein gets one entry after TCRdb re-called the immunoSEQ multiplex PCR reads with MiXCR. The profile covers some 80,000 distinct CDR3 sequences, with approximately 94% appearing a single time and 0.26% taken by the ten largest. The length of the CDR3 is 13 residues. Trimming stripped 3 bases from V and 2 bases from J, with 8 bases between. Germline V CDR1 and CDR2: LNHDA, SQIVND (reference sequence). Study outcomes and limitations: The study recognized that the number of individuals in its TCR sequencing and HLA analysis was relatively small.

Sequencing targeted TCR beta in T cells from blood (CD8+ and CD4+). Negative isolation yielded CD4+ and CD8+ T cells, and FACS enriched TEMRA cells. The clonotype originates from a human donor in good health. V and J are TRBV19 and TRBJ2-7; D is uncertain. Sample: CD8+ T cells from PBMCs. The CDR3 DNA reads TGTGCCAGTAGTATCTTCCACCCCTACGAGCAGTACTTC. Protein sequence: CASSIFHPYEQYF.